This TCR beta chain was recovered during a study of blood T cell repertoires in COVID-19 (TCRdb year 2020). As for the study more broadly: Collaborator samples came from the United States, Italy and Spain and covered acute and convalescent phases of COVID-19. The material from the prospective study consisted of cDNA or gDNA derived from T cells, B-cell-depleted T cells, or PBMCs. Sample metadata almost always included a de-identified subject ID, COVID-19 status, age in years and sex. The samples were drawn from two sources: the first 160 participants of the ongoing ImmuneRACE study, and 1,200 or so subjects contributed by 6 global collaborators. The repertoires were released in a freely available public database meant as a resource for research on the immune response to SARS-CoV-2. Subjects who had been exposed to COVID-19, were actively infected with it, or had recovered from it provided the deeply sampled blood TCRbeta repertoires that made up the dataset. Where available, HLA class I and class II types were taken from metadata supplied by the sample provider and were not determined by assay-based typing. Study-level results and caveats: How much clinical and demographic metadata was included differed by source and by participant, and the metadata was provided uncurated.

The immunoSEQ Assay, a bias-controlled multiplex PCR, was used to amplify TCRbeta CDR3 regions from genomic DNA. Processing in the source paper ran as follows. Within the assay, amplification of reference gene primers was used to estimate how many nucleated cells each sample contained. To quantify the absolute abundance of each unique TCRbeta CDR3 rearrangement, sequence reads were collapsed and filtered. For each sample, productive Simpson clonality was calculated by taking the square root of Simpson's diversity index across productive rearrangements. TCRdb retrieved this table from immuneACCESS and kept in-frame rearrangements only. Not all clones are present; in checked studies, unresolved V genes account for under half, and no reason is known for the remainder. D and trimming were read from the DNA, whereas the V and J calls and clone size are those reported in that table. The sample table lists about 200,000 clones, about 88% of them with a count of one. The leading ten clones occupy roughly a sixth of the sample.

Reading the germline V gene (reference sequence) gives CDR1 SEHNR and CDR2 FQNEAQ. At the junction V is shortened by 6 bases and J by 0 bases; bases outside the gene matches: 11. Including cysteine and phenylalanine, the CDR3 has 18 amino acids. Kept here is only the CDR3 DNA, which spans 54 bases and is read in frame from base 1. In Seattle, one collaborating source enrolled patients while the infection was active and tracked those patients longitudinally over the course of disease. Each collaborating institution followed its own protocols to collect whole blood in K2EDTA tubes. For TCRbeta analysis, collaborators shipped samples as frozen whole blood, isolated PBMCs, or DNA extracted from either of those sample types. Regarding this clone: No cognate antigen has been identified for it. No clone much larger than this one lies a single base away; base qualities are absent.

Sequenced material: peripheral blood. The receptor's source is a man aged 50-59 years with COVID-19, enrolled during active disease. Rearrangement joined TRBV7-9 to TRBJ2-3; 11 bases in the junction line up with TRBD2. Here the CDR3 is given as CASSSSSGGITSTDTQYF. The DNA reads TGTGCCAGCAGTTCATCTAGCGGGGGGATAACTAGCACAGATACGCAGTATTTT.